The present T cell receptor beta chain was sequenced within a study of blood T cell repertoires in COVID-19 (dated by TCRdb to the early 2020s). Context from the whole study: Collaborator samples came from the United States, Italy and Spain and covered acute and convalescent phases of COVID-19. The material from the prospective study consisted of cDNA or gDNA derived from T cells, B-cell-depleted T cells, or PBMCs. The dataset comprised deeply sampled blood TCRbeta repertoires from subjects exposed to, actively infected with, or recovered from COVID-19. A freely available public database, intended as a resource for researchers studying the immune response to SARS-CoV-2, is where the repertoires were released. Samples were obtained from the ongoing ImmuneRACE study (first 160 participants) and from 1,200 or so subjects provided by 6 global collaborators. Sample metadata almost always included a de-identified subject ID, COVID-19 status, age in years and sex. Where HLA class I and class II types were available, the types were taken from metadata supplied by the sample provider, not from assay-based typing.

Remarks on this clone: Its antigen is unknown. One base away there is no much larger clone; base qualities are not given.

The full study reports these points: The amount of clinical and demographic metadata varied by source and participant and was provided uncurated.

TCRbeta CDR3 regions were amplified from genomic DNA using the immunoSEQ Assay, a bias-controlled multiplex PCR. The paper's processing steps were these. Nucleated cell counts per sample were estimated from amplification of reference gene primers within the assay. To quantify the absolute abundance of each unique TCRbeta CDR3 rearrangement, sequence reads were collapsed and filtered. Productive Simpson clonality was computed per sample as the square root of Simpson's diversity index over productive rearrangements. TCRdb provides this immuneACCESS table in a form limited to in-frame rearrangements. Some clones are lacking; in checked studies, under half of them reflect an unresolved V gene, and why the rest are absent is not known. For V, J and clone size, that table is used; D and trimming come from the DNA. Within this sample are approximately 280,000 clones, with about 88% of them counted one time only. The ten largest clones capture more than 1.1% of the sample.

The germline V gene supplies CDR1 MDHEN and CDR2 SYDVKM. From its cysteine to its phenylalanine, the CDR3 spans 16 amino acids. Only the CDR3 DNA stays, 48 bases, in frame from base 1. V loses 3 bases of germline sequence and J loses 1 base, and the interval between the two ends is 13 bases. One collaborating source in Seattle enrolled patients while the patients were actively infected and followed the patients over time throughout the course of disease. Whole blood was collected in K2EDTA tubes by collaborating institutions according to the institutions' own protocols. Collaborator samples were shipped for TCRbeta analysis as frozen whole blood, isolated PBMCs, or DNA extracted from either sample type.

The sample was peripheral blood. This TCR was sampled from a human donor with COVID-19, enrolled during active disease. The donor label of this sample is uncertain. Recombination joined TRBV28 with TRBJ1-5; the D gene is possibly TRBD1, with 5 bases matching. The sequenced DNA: TGTGCCAGCAGTTTGAATGGGGGGGGGAGCAATCAGCCCCAGCATTTT. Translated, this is CASSLNGGGSNQPQHF.